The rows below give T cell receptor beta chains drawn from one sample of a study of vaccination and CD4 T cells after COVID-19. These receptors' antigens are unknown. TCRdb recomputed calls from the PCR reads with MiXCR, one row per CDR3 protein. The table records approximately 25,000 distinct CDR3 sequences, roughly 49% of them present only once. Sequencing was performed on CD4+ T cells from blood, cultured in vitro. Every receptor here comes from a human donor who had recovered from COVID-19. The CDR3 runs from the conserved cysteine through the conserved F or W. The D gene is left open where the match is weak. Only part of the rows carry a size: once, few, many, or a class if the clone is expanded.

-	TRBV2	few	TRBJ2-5	CASSPAGSFAYF	TGTGCCAGCAGTCCCGCCGGGAGCTTTGCGTACTTC
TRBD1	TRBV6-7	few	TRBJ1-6	CASSQSGTGGDYNSPLHF	TGTGCCAGCAGCCAATCCGGGACAGGGGGCGATTATAATTCACCCCTCCACTTT
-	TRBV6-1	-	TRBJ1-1	CASSPGPSNTEAFF	TGTGCCAGCAGCCCGGGACCTTCGAACACTGAAGCTTTCTTT
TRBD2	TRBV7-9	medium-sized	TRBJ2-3	CASSWGASGGVDTQYF	TGTGCCAGCAGCTGGGGGGCTAGCGGGGGTGTAGATACGCAGTATTTT
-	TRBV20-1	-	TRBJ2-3	CSARDHAGGTDTQYF	TGCAGTGCTAGAGACCACGCCGGAGGAACCGATACGCAGTATTTT
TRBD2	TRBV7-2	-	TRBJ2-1	CASSHRTSGRVGEQFF	TGTGCCAGCAGCCATAGGACTAGCGGGAGGGTGGGGGAGCAGTTCTTC
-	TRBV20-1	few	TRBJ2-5	CSARRGLERETQYF	TGCAGTGCTAGGCGGGGATTAGAGAGAGAGACCCAGTACTTC
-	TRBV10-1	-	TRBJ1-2	CASSESTSSPRRGYTF	TGCGCCAGCAGTGAGTCGACGAGCTCACCCCGGCGGGGCTACACCTTC
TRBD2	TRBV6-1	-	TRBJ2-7	CASSEPVTGGFDEQYF	TGTGCCAGCAGTGAACCCGTTACGGGGGGGTTCGACGAGCAGTACTTC
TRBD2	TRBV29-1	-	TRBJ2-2	CSVPGTSGSGTGELFF	TGCAGCGTTCCCGGGACTAGCGGGAGTGGAACCGGGGAGCTGTTTTTT
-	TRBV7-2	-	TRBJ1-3	CASSLSLMANTIYF	TGTGCCAGCAGCTTAAGCCTTATGGCGAACACCATATATTTT
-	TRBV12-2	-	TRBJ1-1	CASRSLPVWYGHGEAFF	TGTGCAAGTCGCTCCCTACCTGTGTGGTATGGCCACGGTGAAGCTTTCTTT
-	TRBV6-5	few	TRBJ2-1	CASSYSYSSYNEQFF	TGTGCCAGCAGTTACTCGTATAGCTCCTACAATGAGCAGTTCTTC
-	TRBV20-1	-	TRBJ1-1	CSARVLEQAGFGNTEAFF	TGCAGTGCTAGAGTTTTGGAACAGGCCGGCTTTGGGAACACTGAAGCTTTCTTT
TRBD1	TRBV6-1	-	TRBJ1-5	CASGGTDNQPQHF	TGTGCCAGCGGAGGGACAGATAATCAGCCCCAGCATTTT
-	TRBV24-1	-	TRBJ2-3	CATSDPGLGPDTQYF	TGTGCCACCAGTGACCCGGGCCTCGGGCCAGATACGCAGTATTTT
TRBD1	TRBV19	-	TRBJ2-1	CASSPGQGMNNEQFF	TGTGCCAGTAGCCCGGGACAGGGGATGAACAATGAGCAGTTCTTC
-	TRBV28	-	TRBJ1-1	CASTIGRKVYTEAFF	TGTGCCAGCACTATCGGACGGAAGGTTTACACTGAAGCTTTCTTT
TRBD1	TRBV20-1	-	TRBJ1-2	CSAYAGTGGNTYGYTF	TGCAGTGCTTATGCCGGGACAGGGGGAAACACTTATGGCTACACCTTC
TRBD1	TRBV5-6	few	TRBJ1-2	CASSKPGQGANYGYTF	TGTGCCAGCAGCAAGCCTGGGCAGGGGGCGAACTATGGCTACACCTTC
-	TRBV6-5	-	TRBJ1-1	CASSYRSDPRVTEAFF	TGTGCCAGCAGTTACAGGTCAGACCCCAGGGTTACTGAAGCTTTCTTT
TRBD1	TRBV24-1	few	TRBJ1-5	CATSDPSGGSNQPQHF	TGTGCCACCAGTGATCCGTCAGGGGGGAGCAATCAGCCCCAGCATTTT
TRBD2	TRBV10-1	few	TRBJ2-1	CATTLRLAGGSEQFF	TGCGCCACCACCCTGCGACTAGCGGGGGGCAGTGAGCAGTTCTTC
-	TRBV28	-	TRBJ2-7	CASSLSGGNEQYF	TGTGCCAGCAGTTTGTCGGGGGGCAACGAGCAGTACTTC
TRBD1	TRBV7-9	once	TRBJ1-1	CASRQGAMNTEAFF	TGTGCCAGCAGACAGGGGGCGATGAACACTGAAGCTTTCTTT
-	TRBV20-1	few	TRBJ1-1	CSARKTGSEAFF	TGCAGTGCTAGAAAAACAGGGTCTGAAGCTTTCTTT
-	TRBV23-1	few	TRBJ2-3	CASSQPPGPQFGGTQYF	TGCGCCAGCAGTCAACCTCCGGGCCCACAGTTTGGCGGTACGCAGTATTTT
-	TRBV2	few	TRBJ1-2	CASRETYSNYGYTF	TGTGCCAGCAGGGAGACTTACTCTAACTATGGCTACACCTTC
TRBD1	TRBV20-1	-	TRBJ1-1	CSASKGQVGTEAFF	TGCAGTGCTAGCAAAGGACAGGTCGGGACTGAAGCTTTCTTT
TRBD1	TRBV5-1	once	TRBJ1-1	CASIEGGGTEAFF	TGCGCCAGCATCGAAGGGGGCGGCACTGAAGCTTTCTTT
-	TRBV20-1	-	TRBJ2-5	CSASVRDHQETQYF	TGCAGTGCTAGTGTCCGGGACCACCAAGAGACCCAGTACTTC
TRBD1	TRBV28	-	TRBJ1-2	CASSGTSGQAFYNYGYTF	TGTGCCAGCAGTGGAACATCGGGACAGGCCTTTTATAACTATGGCTACACCTTC
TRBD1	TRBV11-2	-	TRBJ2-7	CASSLVQGSYEQYF	TGTGCCAGCAGCTTAGTACAGGGGTCCTACGAGCAGTACTTC
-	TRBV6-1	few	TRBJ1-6	CASTRGATSYNSPLHF	TGTGCCAGCACCCGGGGGGCGACCTCCTATAATTCACCCCTCCACTTT
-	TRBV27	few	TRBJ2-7	CASRSQGMGEQYF	TGTGCCAGTAGGAGTCAGGGCATGGGGGAGCAGTACTTC
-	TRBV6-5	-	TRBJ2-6	CASSYLLGGESPGSGANVLTF	TGTGCCAGCAGTTACTTACTAGGCGGGGAATCCCCCGGCTCTGGGGCCAACGTCCTGACTTTC
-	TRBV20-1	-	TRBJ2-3	CSASGSSTDTQYF	TGCAGTGCTAGCGGGAGCAGTACAGATACGCAGTATTTT
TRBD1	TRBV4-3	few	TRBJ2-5	CASSQVGPGQGGETQYF	TGCGCCAGCAGCCAAGTCGGTCCCGGACAGGGCGGGGAGACCCAGTACTTC
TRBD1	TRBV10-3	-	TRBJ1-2	CAISKQGADYGYTF	TGTGCCATCAGCAAACAGGGGGCCGACTATGGCTACACCTTC
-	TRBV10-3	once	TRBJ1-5	CAISERRSGTSNQPQHF	TGTGCCATCAGTGAGCGGCGGAGTGGGACTAGCAATCAGCCCCAGCATTTT
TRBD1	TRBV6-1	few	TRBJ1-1	CASRTTTGGVTEAFF	TGTGCCAGCAGAACAACCACAGGGGGCGTCACTGAAGCTTTCTTT
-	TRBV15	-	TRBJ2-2	CATRRDSDTGELFF	TGTGCCACCAGACGGGATTCGGACACCGGGGAGCTGTTTTTT
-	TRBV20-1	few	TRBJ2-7	CSARGGMGQSDYEQYF	TGCAGTGCTAGAGGGGGAATGGGGCAATCCGACTACGAGCAGTACTTC
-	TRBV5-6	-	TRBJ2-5	CASSLSSGETQYF	TGTGCCAGCAGCTTGTCTAGTGGAGAGACCCAGTACTTC
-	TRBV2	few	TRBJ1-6	CASSEGGTLYNSPLHF	TGTGCCAGCAGTGAAGGCGGGACACTATATAATTCACCCCTCCACTTT
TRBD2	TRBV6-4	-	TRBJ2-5	CASSANRLAWETQYF	TGTGCCAGCAGTGCCAACCGACTAGCGTGGGAGACCCAGTACTTC
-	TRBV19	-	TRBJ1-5	CASSIWTAYSNQPQHF	TGTGCCAGTAGTATATGGACAGCCTATAGCAATCAGCCCCAGCATTTT
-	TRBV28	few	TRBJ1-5	CASILILGAGNQPQHF	TGTGCCAGCATCTTGATACTTGGGGCGGGAAATCAGCCCCAGCATTTT
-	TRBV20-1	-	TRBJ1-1	CSAREEGFWVNTEAFF	TGCAGTGCTAGGGAAGAAGGCTTTTGGGTGAACACTGAAGCTTTCTTT
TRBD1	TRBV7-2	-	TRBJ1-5	CASSFSRAGQGGQPQHF	TGTGCCAGCAGCTTCAGCAGGGCGGGACAGGGAGGACAGCCCCAGCATTTT
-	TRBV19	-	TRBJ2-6	CASSISDSGGSGANVLTF	TGTGCCAGTAGTATCTCGGACAGCGGAGGCTCTGGGGCCAACGTCCTGACTTTC
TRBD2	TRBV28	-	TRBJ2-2	CATRTSGNTGELFF	TGTGCCACCCGGACTAGCGGTAACACCGGGGAGCTGTTTTTT
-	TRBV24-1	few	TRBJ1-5	CATSDSQGLSNQPQHF	TGTGCCACCAGTGATTCACAGGGTCTTAGCAATCAGCCCCAGCATTTT
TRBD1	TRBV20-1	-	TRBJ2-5	CTLRGSAQRGPQETQYF	TGCACCCTGAGGGGCTCGGCCCAAAGGGGGCCTCAAGAGACCCAGTACTTC